The clone carrying this TCR beta chain was observed a handful of times. Its antigen is still unknown. The table came from immunoSEQ multiplex PCR; TCRdb's copy has only in-frame clones and leaves some out. The sample holds roughly 60,000 clones; more than 70% are singletons and the top ten take over 2%. The CDR3 runs 15 residues. With 6 bases clipped from V and 5 bases from J, the junction kept 12 bases outside the gene matches. Germline CDR1 is MNHEY and CDR2 is SVGAGI. This entry belongs to a study of OX40 agonist ivuxolimab in advanced cancers. Overall study context: Melanoma, hepatocellular carcinoma, head and neck or renal cell cancer occurred in dose-escalation patients.

Whole-study results and caveats: Individuals who were partial responders at 0.1-3.0 mg/kg had clonal expansion that ranked among the lowest.

The chain joins TRBV6-5 to TRBJ2-7, with TRBD1 matching 8 bases. Sequenced here: CD4+ or CD8+ T cells sorted from blood, sampled in a trial of the OX40 agonist ivuxolimab. The origin of this receptor is an adult with an advanced solid tumor such as melanoma, head and neck, liver or kidney cancer. The CDR3 nucleotides read TGTGCCAGCAGGCGACCAAGACAGGGGCACCACGAGCAGTACTTC. Protein sequence: CASRRPRQGHHEQYF.